This T cell receptor beta chain was observed in a study of Graves' ophthalmopathy and Graves' hyperthyroidism. General study results and limits: Also, most clonotypes expanded in the thyroid above 0.001 frequency appeared in blood. Discrimination between ophthalmopathy and stable hyperthyroidism by a 13-signature model showed about 89% sensitivity and almost 83% specificity.

RNA served as the template for amplifying TCR beta CDR3 regions. Investigators did first-round RT-PCR with HTBI primers, then second-round multiplex PCR. A single record per CDR3 protein comes from TCRdb applying MiXCR to the multiplex PCR reads. The table shows about 230,000 distinct CDR3 sequences, with around 50% occurring only once. The CDR3 contains 11 residues. CDR1 and CDR2 (germline): LNHDA, SQIVND (reference sequence). Trimming pared 6 bases from V and 4 bases from J, leaving 6 bases between. In donors with ophthalmopathy, activity was moderate-to-severe, with CAS ≥3, NOSPECS ≥4 and duration under 3 months. Certain patients, namely those with other autoimmune diseases, uncontrolled infections, pregnancy or lactation, were excluded. A single count supports this clonotype. What it binds is unknown.

The TCR was taken from an adult man with Graves' ophthalmopathy. The source material was peripheral blood. The chain recombines TRBV19 with TRBJ2-5, with D unresolved. CDR3 region: CASRMRETQYF. DNA for the CDR3: TGTGCCAGTAGAATGCGAGAGACCCAGTACTTC.